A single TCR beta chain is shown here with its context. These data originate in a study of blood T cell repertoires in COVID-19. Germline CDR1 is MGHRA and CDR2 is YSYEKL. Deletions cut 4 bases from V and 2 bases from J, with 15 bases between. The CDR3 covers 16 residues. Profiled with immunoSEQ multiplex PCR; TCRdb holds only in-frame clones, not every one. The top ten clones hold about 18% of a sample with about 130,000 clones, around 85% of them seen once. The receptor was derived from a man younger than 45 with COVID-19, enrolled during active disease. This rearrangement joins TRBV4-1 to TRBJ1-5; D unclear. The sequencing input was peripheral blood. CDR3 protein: CASSLNSDFGNQPQHF. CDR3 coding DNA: TGCGCCAGCAGCCTGAATTCGGACTTCGGCAATCAGCCCCAGCATTTT.